Below are 20 T cell receptor beta chains sequenced from a single sample in a study of T cell responses to AZD1222 COVID-19 vaccine. This table comes from immunoSEQ multiplex PCR, and its TCRdb copy is limited to in-frame clones, with some not included. The table lists fewer than 120,000 clones, 94% of them singletons. Sequences were derived from peripheral blood, sampled 28 days after the second AZD1222 dose. The receptors were gathered from an adult who received the AZD1222 COVID-19 vaccine.

In DNA form, the CDR3 reads TGTGCCAGCAGCTGGGGACAGGGGGACACAGATACGCAGTATTTT. This codes for CASSWGQGDTDTQYF. The chain has TRBV9 and TRBJ2-3, with 11 bases aligning to TRBD1. The V gene end was trimmed by 4 bases and the J gene end by 2 bases; junction bases not matched to a gene: 3. CDR1 is SGDLS, CDR2 YYNGEE, per germline. The CDR3 extends over 15 amino acids.

J is TRBJ2-1 and V is TRBV4-1, with D perhaps TRBD2 (5 bases). CDR1 is MGHRA and CDR2 is YSYEKL in the germline V gene. V was pared by 1 base and J by 5 bases, with 12 bases between. The CDR3 is made up of 15 amino acids. The CDR3 region has the DNA TGCGCCAGCAGCCAAGGTGAGACTACAAACAATGAGCAGTTCTTC. Protein sequence: CASSQGETTNNEQFF.

The chain recombines TRBV24-1 with TRBJ1-1; D unclear. V was pared by 7 bases and J by 10 bases, with 15 bases between. CDR3 size: 12 residues. In germline, CDR1 is KGHDR, CDR2 SFDVKD. The DNA of the CDR3 is TGTGCCACCAGAAATGGAGGCAGGAGAGCTTTCTTT. It codes for CATRNGGRRAFF.

The gene calls are TRBV7-9 and TRBJ2-7; D might be TRBD1 (5 bases). This CDR3 has 14 residues. CDR1 is SEHNR, CDR2 FQNEAQ, per germline (reference sequence). Trimming pared 1 base from V and 0 bases from J, leaving 7 bases between. Here the CDR3 DNA reads TGTGCCAGCAGCTTAGACAGGACCTCCTACGAGCAGTACTTC. This codes for CASSLDRTSYEQYF.

In this sample, this clone turned up once. The chain employs TRBV3-1 (or the pseudogene TRBV3-2) and TRBJ2-1, with TRBD2 matching over 9 bases. The junction had 11 bases not matched to a gene; V was cut back by 3 bases and J by 8 bases. CDR3 size: 16 residues. Germline CDR1 reads LGHDT; CDR2 reads YNNKEL (reference sequence). This CDR3 reads CASSHLIAGAGDEQFF. The CDR3 nucleotides are TGTGCCAGCAGCCACCTCATAGCGGGAGCGGGAGATGAGCAGTTCTTC.

This chain connects TRBV4-1 to TRBJ2-2; TRBD2 agrees at 9 bases. In germline, CDR1 is MGHRA, CDR2 YSYEKL. V lost 4 bases to trimming and J lost 4 bases; unmatched junction nucleotides: 13. The CDR3 is 18 residues long. In nucleotides, the CDR3 is TGCGCCAGCAGCCCTCGTAAAGCGGGGGGCCAATTCACCGGGGAGCTGTTTTTT. The encoded protein is CASSPRKAGGQFTGELFF.

This CDR3 reads CASSQEQPGTGGTGELFF. In DNA form, the CDR3 reads TGTGCCAGCAGCCAAGAACAACCCGGGACAGGGGGCACCGGGGAGCTGTTTTTT. The V gene is TRBV14, the J gene TRBJ2-2, with TRBD1 matching over 11 bases. Trimming at V came to 0 bases and at J to 4 bases, leaving 7 bases not matched to a gene. The CDR3 totals 18 residues. The germline CDR1 and CDR2 sequences are SGHDN and FVKESK.

The gene calls are TRBV5-6 and TRBJ2-7; D remains unclear. This CDR3 comprises 13 residues. CDR1 SGHDT and CDR2 YYEEEE come from the germline V gene. The V end lost 3 bases, the J end lost 2 bases, and 9 bases lay between the germline ends. DNA for the CDR3: TGTGCCAGCAGCTACAGAGAACCCTACGAGCAGTACTTC. As protein: CASSYREPYEQYF.

This clone appeared a few times. The chain carries TRBV11-3 and TRBJ2-7, with a weak D call TRBD2 (6 bases). Per germline, CDR1 SGHNT and CDR2 YENEEA. The CDR3 has 14 amino acids. V was trimmed by 6 bases and J by 9 bases, leaving 21 bases between them. CDR3 region: CASSLGGSTARQYF. As DNA, the CDR3 is TGTGCCAGCAGTCTGGGAGGAAGCACAGCAAGGCAGTACTTC.

The rearrangement links TRBV18 to TRBJ1-1; TRBD1 might be the D (5 bases). The CDR3 runs 15 residues. V was shortened by 6 bases and J by 8 bases, with 22 bases between the two germline ends. Germline CDR1 and CDR2: KGHSH and LQKENI. CDR3 DNA sequence: TGTGCCAGCTCCCTCGGTCAGTGGGGGGAACCCGAAGCTTTCTTT. This translates into CASSLGQWGEPEAFF.

This chain joins TRBV29-1 and TRBJ2-2; no clear D gene. CDR1 and CDR2 (germline): SQVTM, ANQGSEA. There are 12 residues in the CDR3. V lost 4 bases, J lost 9 bases, and 12 bases lay in between. CDR3: CSVALGSRELFF. The CDR3 DNA sequence: TGCAGCGTTGCTCTCGGGTCCCGGGAGCTGTTTTTT.

The chain employs TRBV2 and TRBJ1-6; TRBD1 aligns across 10 bases. The CDR3 has 15 amino acids. The germline CDR1 and CDR2 sequences are SNHLY and FYNNEI. With V trimmed by 9 bases and J by 10 bases, 12 bases remained unmatched. The DNA for the CDR3 is TGTGCCAGTTGGCCGGGGGGACAGGGGCCCTCACCCCTCCACTTT. Its translation is CASWPGGQGPSPLHF.

The J gene is TRBJ1-4, the V gene TRBV15; D is unresolved. Per germline, CDR1 LNHNV and CDR2 YYDKDF (reference sequence). The length of the CDR3 is 13 residues. V lost 0 bases and J 6 bases, leaving 5 bases between the germline ends. The CDR3 nucleotides read TGTGCCACCAGCAGAGAAGGCCATGAAAAACTGTTTTTT. Translated: CATSREGHEKLFF.

The gene calls are TRBV2 and TRBJ1-5; D ambiguous. V was clipped by 8 bases and J by 4 bases, with 9 bases between them. CDR1 and CDR2 (germline): SNHLY, FYNNEI. This CDR3 has 12 amino acids. CDR3 residues: CASSLDNQPQHF. In nucleotides, the CDR3 is TGTGCCAGCTCCTTGGATAATCAGCCCCAGCATTTT.

V and J are TRBV11-2 and TRBJ1-1; D unclear. Germline V lookup: CDR1 SGHAT, CDR2 FQNNGV. Trimming removed 4 bases from V and 5 bases from J, with 8 bases in between. The CDR3 has 12 residues. The CDR3 reads CASSSGWTEAFF. CDR3 in DNA: TGTGCCAGCAGCTCCGGGTGGACTGAAGCTTTCTTT.

This clone was detected only once. The chain carries TRBV7-9 and TRBJ1-2; D uncertain. Germline V CDR1 and CDR2: SEHNR, FQNEAQ (reference sequence). The length of the CDR3 is 13 residues. Trimming removed 4 bases at V and 2 bases at J, with 8 bases between. The DNA for the CDR3 is TGTGCCAGCAGCTCAAACTCGAACTATGGCTACACCTTC. Amino acid sequence: CASSSNSNYGYTF.

The rearrangement links TRBV2 to TRBJ1-1; 10 bases align to TRBD1. The length of the CDR3 is 14 residues. V dropped 7 bases and J dropped 5; count of bases not matched to a gene: 7. Germline V gene sequence: CDR1 SNHLY, CDR2 FYNNEI. The CDR3 region is CASTSGQGETEAFF. DNA of the CDR3: TGTGCCAGCACCTCTGGACAGGGGGAGACTGAAGCTTTCTTT.

This rearrangement joins TRBV6-4 to TRBJ1-1, with a weak D call TRBD1 (6 bases). The length of the CDR3 is 15 residues. Germline CDR1 is MRHNA and CDR2 is SNTAGT. Trimming took off 3 bases at V and 1 base at J, with 12 bases between the two ends. The CDR3 protein is CASSEVGGQNTEAFF. CDR3 in DNA: TGTGCCAGCAGTGAGGTCGGGGGGCAGAACACTGAAGCTTTCTTT.

The DNA for the CDR3 is TGTGCCAGCAGCTTAGGGGAGGGGTACTACAATGAGCAGTTCTTC. It specifies CASSLGEGYYNEQFF. The genes are TRBV11-2 and TRBJ2-1; 7 nucleotides line up with TRBD2. The junction had 3 bases not matched to a gene; V was cut back by 1 base and J by 3 bases. CDR3 length: 15 amino acids. CDR1 SGHAT and CDR2 FQNNGV come from the germline V gene.

The genes are TRBV10-3 and TRBJ2-7, with 7 bases aligning to TRBD1. This CDR3 region has 12 residues. The germline CDR1 and CDR2 sequences are ENHRY and SYGVKD. Trimming at V came to 10 bases and at J to 6 bases, leaving 9 bases not matched to a gene. CDR3 sequence: CATGTAELEQYF. The CDR3 DNA follows: TGTGCCACCGGGACAGCAGAGCTCGAGCAGTACTTC.